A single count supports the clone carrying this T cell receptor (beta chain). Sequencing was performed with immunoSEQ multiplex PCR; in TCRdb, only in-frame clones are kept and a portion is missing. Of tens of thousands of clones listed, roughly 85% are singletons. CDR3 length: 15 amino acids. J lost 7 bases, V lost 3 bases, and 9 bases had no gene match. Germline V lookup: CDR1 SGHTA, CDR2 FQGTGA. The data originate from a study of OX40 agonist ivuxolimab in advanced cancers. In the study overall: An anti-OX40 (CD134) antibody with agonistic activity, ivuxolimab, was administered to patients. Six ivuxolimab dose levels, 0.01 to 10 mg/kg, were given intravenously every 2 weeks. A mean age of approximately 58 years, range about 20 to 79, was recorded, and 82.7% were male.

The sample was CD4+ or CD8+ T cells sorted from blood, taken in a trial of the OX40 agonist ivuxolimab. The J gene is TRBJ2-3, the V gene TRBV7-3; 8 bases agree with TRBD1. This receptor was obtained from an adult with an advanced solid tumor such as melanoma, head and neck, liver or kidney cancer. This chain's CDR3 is CASSFSQGALNTQYF. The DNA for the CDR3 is TGTGCCAGCAGCTTTTCCCAGGGGGCGCTTAATACGCAGTATTTT.